This TCR beta chain was captured by sequencing in a study of PD-1 and CTLA-4 blockade in melanoma. Using immunoSEQ multiplex PCR, the repertoire was profiled, and TCRdb retains in-frame clones only, with some absent. The table lists tens of thousands of clones, approximately 90% of them singletons, with roughly 9% in the top ten. V lost 4 bases and J 4 bases, leaving 8 bases between the germline ends. The CDR3 length is 14 residues. Germline V CDR1 and CDR2: LGHDT, YNNKEL (reference sequence). The table lists this clone with a count of one. The TCR originated in a human donor with melanoma. The chain joins TRBV3-1 (or the pseudogene TRBV3-2) to TRBJ1-6; a weak D match, TRBD1 (5 bases). Sample: CD8+ T cells from peripheral blood, taken from a patient given anti-PD-1 treatment. CDR3 loop: CASSLTGYNSPLHF. CDR3 nucleotide sequence: TGTGCCAGCAGCCTTACAGGTTATAATTCACCCCTCCACTTT.